The present TCR beta chain was sequenced within a study of T cell changes during pregnancy in multiple sclerosis (dated by TCRdb to about 2019). General notes on the study: In women with multiple sclerosis, the researchers looked at how the T cell repertoire shifted as pregnancy progressed.

Comment on this clone: No cognate antigen has been identified for it. Base qualities were left out, and no much larger clone turns up one base away.

To prepare the library, the immunoSEQ multiplex PCR assay was applied. This is the immuneACCESS table as TCRdb keeps it, with only in-frame sequences that have V and J called. A part of the clones is gone; compared with another copy, unresolved V genes explain less than half, and the rest is unexplained. The sample has about 73,000 clones on record, about 92% of them singletons. The biggest ten clones account for roughly 2.8% of the sample. V sheds 1 base and J sheds 2 bases, leaving 12 bases between their ends. For CDR1 and CDR2, the germline V gene (reference sequence) lists MNHEY and SMNVEV. There are 16 amino acids in the CDR3, from cysteine to phenylalanine inclusive. The retained sequence is limited to the CDR3, 48 bases, with the frame set at the first base.

This specimen consisted of peripheral blood, obtained in the third trimester of pregnancy. The receptor was isolated from a female donor in good health, enrolled as a control in a pregnancy study. Here the chain combines TRBV27 and TRBJ2-1, with TRBD1 as a weak D call on 5 bases. The nucleotide sequence is TGTGCCAGCAGTTTATTCAGGGCTGATACCTACAATGAGCAGTTCTTC. This sequence encodes CASSLFRADTYNEQFF.